This TCR beta chain stems from a study of blood T cell repertoires in COVID-19. On the study more broadly: T cells, B-cell-depleted T cells, or PBMCs supplied cDNA or gDNA.

TCRdb's table, derived via immunoSEQ multiplex PCR, lists solely in-frame clones and lacks some. Of 240,000 or so clones in the sample, approximately 83% were seen once. After removal of 3 bases from V and 0 bases from J, the junction contained 4 bases not matched to a gene. Per germline, CDR1 GTSNPN and CDR2 SVGIG (reference sequence). This CDR3 is 16 amino acids long. The V gene is TRBV30, the J gene TRBJ2-6; 8 nucleotides line up with TRBD1. Sample: peripheral blood. This TCR was sampled from a young woman who had recovered from COVID-19. CDR3 coding DNA: TGTGCCTGGAGGACAGGGGAGTTCTCTGGGGCCAACGTCCTGACTTTC. It specifies CAWRTGEFSGANVLTF.